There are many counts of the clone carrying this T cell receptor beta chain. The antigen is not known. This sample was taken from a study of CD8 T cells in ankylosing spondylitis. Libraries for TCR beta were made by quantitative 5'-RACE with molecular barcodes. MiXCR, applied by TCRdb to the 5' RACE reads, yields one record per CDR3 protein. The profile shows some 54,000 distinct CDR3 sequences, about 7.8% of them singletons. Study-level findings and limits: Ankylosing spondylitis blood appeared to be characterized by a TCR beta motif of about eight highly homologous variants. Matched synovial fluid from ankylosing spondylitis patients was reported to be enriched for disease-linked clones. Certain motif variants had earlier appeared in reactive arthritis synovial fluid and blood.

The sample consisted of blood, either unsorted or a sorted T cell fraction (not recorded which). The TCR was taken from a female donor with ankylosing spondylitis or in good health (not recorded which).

DNA of the CDR3: TGTGCCAGCAGCCAAGAAGGTGTACGCTTTCGGTTCTTC. Protein: CASSQEGVRFRFF. The rearrangement uses TRBV3-1 and TRBJ2-1, with D hard to call. The V and J ends lost 0 bases and 15 bases respectively, with 15 bases between them. The CDR3 contains 13 residues. The germline CDR1 and CDR2 sequences are LGHDT and YNNKEL (reference sequence).